This T cell receptor beta chain was obtained from a study of T-cell memory formation after mild COVID-19. The CDR3 consists of 13 residues. CDR1 and CDR2 (germline): KGHDR, SFDVKD. Trimming left V 5 bases short and J 3 bases short, with 7 bases between. Constant-segment-primed 5'RACE gave TCR alpha and TCR beta cDNA libraries with sample barcodes and UMIs. One entry per CDR3 protein results from TCRdb running MiXCR on the 5' RACE reads. The sample lists around 300,000 distinct CDR3 sequences, roughly 13% occurring once. Worth noting for this clonotype: Antigen specificity is unknown.

Whole-study results and caveats: Nothing confirmed that second-wave clones peaking on day 37 were specific for SARS-CoV-2. For contracting clones, CD4+ ones sat mainly in CM and EM, CD8+ in EMRA.

The receptor comes from a man aged 18 to 30 who had mild COVID-19 (a few samples of this study predate the infection). Cell type and time point are not known. The chain links TRBV24-1 to TRBJ1-5; D unresolved. Sequenced sample: PBMCs or a T cell subset sorted from them (not recorded which). This CDR3 reads CATSGHVNQPQHF. CDR3 bases: TGTGCCACCAGTGGACACGTCAATCAGCCCCAGCATTTT.